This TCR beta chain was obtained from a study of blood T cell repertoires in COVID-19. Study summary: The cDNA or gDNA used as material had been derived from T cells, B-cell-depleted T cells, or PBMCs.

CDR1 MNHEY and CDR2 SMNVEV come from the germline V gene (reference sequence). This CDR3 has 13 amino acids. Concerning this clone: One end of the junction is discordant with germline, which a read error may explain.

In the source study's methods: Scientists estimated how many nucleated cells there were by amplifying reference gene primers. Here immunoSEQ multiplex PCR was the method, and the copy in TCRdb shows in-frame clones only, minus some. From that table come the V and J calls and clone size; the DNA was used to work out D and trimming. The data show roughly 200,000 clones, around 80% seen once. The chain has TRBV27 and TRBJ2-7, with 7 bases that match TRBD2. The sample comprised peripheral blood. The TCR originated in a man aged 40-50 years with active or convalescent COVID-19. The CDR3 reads CASSLKGLGGDHF. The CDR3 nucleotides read TGTGCCAGCAGTTTAAAAGGGCTTGGGGGGGATCACTTC.